The sequence of this T cell receptor (beta chain) was determined in a study of T cells in localized non-small cell lung cancer. Measured with immunoSEQ multiplex PCR; TCRdb has only the in-frame clones, and not every one. The sample lists around 92,000 clones, approximately 91% occurring once. Germline V gene data show CDR1 as SGHRS and CDR2 as YFSETQ. The length of the CDR3 is 16 residues. V lost 0 bases to trimming and J lost 3 bases; unmatched junction nucleotides: 4. Study results and caveats: Turning up in adjacent lung were a median roughly 50 of the top 100 tumor clones. Sequencing involved a lone tumor region, leaving heterogeneity possible.

Notes on this clone: What it binds is not known.

V and J are TRBV5-1 and TRBJ2-7; 12 nucleotides agree with TRBD2. The specimen was PBMCs, collected before any cancer treatment. The TCR comes from a woman aged 40-69 years with stage II squamous cell lung carcinoma. The CDR3 loop is CASSLGRLAGDYEQYF. The CDR3 coding sequence is TGCGCCAGCAGCTTGGGACGACTAGCGGGAGACTACGAGCAGTACTTC.